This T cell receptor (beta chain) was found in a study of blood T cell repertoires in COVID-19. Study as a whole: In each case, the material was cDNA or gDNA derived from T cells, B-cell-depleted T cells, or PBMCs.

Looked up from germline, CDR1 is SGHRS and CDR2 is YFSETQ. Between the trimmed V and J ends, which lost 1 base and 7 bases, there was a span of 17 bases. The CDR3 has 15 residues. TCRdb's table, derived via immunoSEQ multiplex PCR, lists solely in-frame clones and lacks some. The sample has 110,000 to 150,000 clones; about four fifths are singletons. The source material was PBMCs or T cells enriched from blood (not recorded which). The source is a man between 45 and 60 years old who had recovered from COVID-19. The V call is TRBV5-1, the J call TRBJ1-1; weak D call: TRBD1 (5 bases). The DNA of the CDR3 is TGCGCCAGCAGCTTGCAGGGAACCAAAACCGATGAAGCTTTCTTT. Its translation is CASSLQGTKTDEAFF.